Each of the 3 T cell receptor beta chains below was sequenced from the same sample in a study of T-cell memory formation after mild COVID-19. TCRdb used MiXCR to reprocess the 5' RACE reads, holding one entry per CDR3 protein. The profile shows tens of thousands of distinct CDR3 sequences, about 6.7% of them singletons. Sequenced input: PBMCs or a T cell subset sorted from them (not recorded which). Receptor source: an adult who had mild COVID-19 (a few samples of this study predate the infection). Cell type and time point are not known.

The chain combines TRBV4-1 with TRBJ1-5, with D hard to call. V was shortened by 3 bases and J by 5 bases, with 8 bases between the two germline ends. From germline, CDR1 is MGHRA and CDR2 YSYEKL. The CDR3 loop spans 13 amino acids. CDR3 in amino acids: CASSHEGYQPQHF. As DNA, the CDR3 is TGCGCCAGCAGCCACGAAGGGTATCAGCCCCAGCATTTT.

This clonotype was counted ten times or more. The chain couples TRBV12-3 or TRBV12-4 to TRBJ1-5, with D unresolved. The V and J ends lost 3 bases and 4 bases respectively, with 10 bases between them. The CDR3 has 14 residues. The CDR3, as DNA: TGTGCCAGCAGTTTTAAGGAAGGGAATCAGCCCCAGCATTTT. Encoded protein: CASSFKEGNQPQHF.

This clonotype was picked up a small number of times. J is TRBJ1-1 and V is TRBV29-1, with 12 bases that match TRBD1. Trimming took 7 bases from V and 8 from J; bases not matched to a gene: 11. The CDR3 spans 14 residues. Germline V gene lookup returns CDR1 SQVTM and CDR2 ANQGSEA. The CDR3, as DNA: TGCAGCGCCGTGCCCCCCGGGACAGGGGGCGAAGCTTTCTTT. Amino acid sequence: CSAVPPGTGGEAFF.